The 17 T cell receptor beta chains in this list originate from one sample, sequenced in a study of HIV-infected children after antiretroviral therapy interruption. Treatment described: PENTA 11 planned treatment interruption arm or continuous ART arm. The TCR library was built from RNA with a 3' RACE protocol and unique molecular identifiers. TCRdb recomputed calls from the 3' RACE reads with MiXCR, one row per CDR3 protein. The table records tens of thousands of distinct CDR3 sequences, 4.3% of them present only once. Here the sequenced sample was CD45RA+ CD4+ T cells from PBMCs, pooled from several time points, taken from a donor given antiretroviral therapy, either interrupted or continuous. The subset: naive CD4+ CD45RA+ CD45RO- T cells. Source of these receptors: a pool of human donors with HIV.

This clonotype was recorded at least ten times. The CDR3 nucleotides are TGTGCCAGCAGCCCCACCGGAGGGCCAGATACGCAGTATTTT. Translation gives CASSPTGGPDTQYF. The chain uses TRBV6-6 and TRBJ2-3; D is perhaps TRBD2 (6 bases). This CDR3 is built from 14 residues. V gave up 6 bases and J gave up 4 bases, with 14 bases separating them. Per the germline V gene, CDR1 is MNHNY and CDR2 is SVGAGI (reference sequence).

This clonotype showed up many times. V and J are TRBV20-1 and TRBJ2-3; a possible D gene is TRBD1 (6 bases). V lost 3 bases and J lost 4, with 14 bases in between. CDR1 and CDR2 (germline): DFQATT, SNEGSKA (reference sequence). This CDR3 has 14 amino acids. In nucleotides, the CDR3 is TGCAGTGCTAGTACAGGGTCGGTGGCAGATACGCAGTATTTT. Protein product: CSASTGSVADTQYF.

This clonotype was recorded at least ten times. This chain connects TRBV5-1 to TRBJ2-2, with D perhaps TRBD2 (5 bases). The germline gives CDR1 SGHRS, CDR2 YFSETQ. The CDR3 has 15 amino acids. Trimming stripped 1 base from V and 2 bases from J, with 9 bases between. The CDR3 bases are TGCGCCAGCAGCTTGCGGGGAGACAACACCGGGGAGCTGTTTTTT. Amino acid sequence: CASSLRGDNTGELFF.

The chain has TRBV5-8 and TRBJ2-1, with D hard to call. From germline, CDR1 is SGHTS and CDR2 YDEGEE. The germline V and J ends were trimmed by 0 bases and 3 bases, with 10 bases remaining between them. This CDR3 region has 15 residues. CDR3 in amino acids: CASSLDGRNYNEQFF. CDR3 DNA sequence: TGTGCCAGCAGCTTGGATGGCAGAAACTACAATGAGCAGTTCTTC.

This clonotype was detected ten times or more. V is TRBV15 and J is TRBJ2-4; D not certain. Germline V gene data show CDR1 as LNHNV and CDR2 as YYDKDF (reference sequence). V gave up 8 bases and J gave up 0 bases, with 5 bases separating them. This CDR3 has 12 residues. CDR3 protein: CATLLAKNIQYF. As DNA, the CDR3 is TGTGCCACCCTTTTAGCCAAAAACATTCAGTACTTC.

Many counts were recorded for this clonotype. The chain couples TRBV5-5 to TRBJ2-7; D is ambiguous. Germline V CDR1 and CDR2: SGHKS, YYEKEE (reference sequence). V lost 5 bases and J 0 bases, leaving 12 bases between the germline ends. CDR3 length: 14 amino acids. CDR3 loop: CASRPGALSYEQYF. In DNA, the CDR3 is TGTGCCAGCAGGCCAGGTGCTCTCTCCTACGAGCAGTACTTC. The full variable domain, rest sourced from reference TRBV5-5 and TRBJ2-7, is DAGVTQSPTHLIKTRGQQVTLRCSPISGHKSVSWYQQVLGQGPQFIFQYYEKEERGRGNFPDRFSARQFPNYSSELNVNALLLGDSALYLCASRPGALSYEQYFGPGTRLTVT.

This clonotype was counted at least ten times. The J gene is TRBJ2-7, the V gene TRBV10-2; possible D gene TRBD1, 6 bases. The length of the CDR3 is 14 residues. The germline V and J ends were trimmed by 6 bases and 2 bases, with 14 bases remaining between them. CDR1 and CDR2 from the germline V gene are WSHSY and SAAADI. Written as DNA, the CDR3 is TGCGCCAGCAGGCCCCGGGACACGACCTACGAGCAGTACTTC. Translated: CASRPRDTTYEQYF.

The chain carries TRBV11-2 and TRBJ2-5; a weak D match, TRBD1 (6 bases). Germline CDR1 and CDR2: SGHAT and FQNNGV. The CDR3 has 13 residues. Trimming stripped 0 bases from V and 4 bases from J, with 6 bases between. The DNA of the CDR3 is TGTGCCAGCAGCTTAGACAGGGGAGAGACCCAGTACTTC. Translation gives CASSLDRGETQYF.

Many counts were recorded for this clonotype. V usage is TRBV4-1 and J usage is TRBJ1-1; 7 positions agree with TRBD1. Germline values: CDR1 MGHRA, CDR2 YSYEKL. The CDR3 is made up of 15 amino acids. V dropped 7 bases and J dropped 5; count of bases not matched to a gene: 13. The CDR3 coding sequence is TGCGCCAGCATCTCTACCGAGACAGGGTATACTGAAGCTTTCTTT. Encoded protein: CASISTETGYTEAFF.

This clonotype has only a few counts. The CDR3 nucleotides are TGCAGTGCTAAAGGACGAAAAACCGGGGAGCTGTTTTTT. As protein: CSAKGRKTGELFF. The chain uses TRBV20-1 and TRBJ2-2; D not resolved. Germline CDR1 and CDR2: DFQATT and SNEGSKA (reference sequence). V lost 4 bases and J lost 5, with 11 bases in between. The CDR3 sequence is 13 residues long.

This clonotype was seen repeatedly, ten times or more. The V and J genes are TRBV6-5 and TRBJ2-7, with D maybe TRBD1 (5 bases). The germline V gene has CDR1 MNHEY and CDR2 SVGAGI. The V end was cut by 5 bases, the J end by 3 bases, with 5 bases between. This CDR3 has 11 residues. In nucleotides, the CDR3 is TGTGCCAGCAGTAGGGGCTACGAGCAGTACTTC. This sequence encodes CASSRGYEQYF.

This clonotype was detected ten times or more. This chain connects TRBV6-2 or TRBV6-3 to TRBJ1-1; D remains ambiguous. CDR3 length: 13 amino acids. Germline V gene data show CDR1 as MNHEY and CDR2 as SVGEGT. The ends were cut back, 6 bases at V and 3 bases at J, with 11 bases in the middle. For the CDR3, the DNA is TGTGCCAGCAGCCCAGCACCGTACACTGAAGCTTTCTTT. Translated, it gives CASSPAPYTEAFF.

This clonotype was detected many times. The rearrangement links TRBV6-6 to TRBJ2-7; D may be TRBD1 or TRBD2 (6 bases each). Germline V gene lookup returns CDR1 MNHNY and CDR2 SVGAGI (reference sequence). CDR3 size: 14 residues. V gave up 4 bases and J gave up 2 bases, with 12 bases separating them. The CDR3 DNA reads as TGTGCCAGCAGTTCCGGAGGGGGGCCCTACGAGCAGTACTTC. Amino acids: CASSSGGGPYEQYF.

The gene calls are TRBV18 and TRBJ1-3, with 7 nucleotides matching TRBD1. V shed 4 bases, J shed 2 bases, and the junction held 2 bases outside the gene matches. Germline V gene sequence: CDR1 KGHSH, CDR2 LQKENI. The CDR3 consists of 14 residues. CDR3 coding DNA: TGTGCCAGCTCACTCGACAGGGCTGGAAACACCATATATTTT. It is translated as CASSLDRAGNTIYF.

At least ten counts were recorded for this clonotype. The CDR3 DNA reads TGTGCCAGCAGCTTGCGGGGCAACCCGAACACCGGGGAGCTGTTTTTT. It yields the protein CASSLRGNPNTGELFF. The rearrangement links TRBV7-9 to TRBJ2-2; perhaps TRBD2 as D (6 bases). Germline V CDR1 and CDR2: SEHNR, FQNEAQ (reference sequence). Deletions cut 3 bases from V and 0 bases from J, with 11 bases between. The CDR3 runs 16 residues.

The sample holds many counts of this clonotype. CDR3 amino acids: CASSLGVGDEKLFF. The CDR3, as DNA: TGTGCCAGCAGCCTTGGGGTAGGGGATGAAAAACTGTTTTTT. The chain combines TRBV12-3 or TRBV12-4 with TRBJ1-4; D is perhaps TRBD1 (5 bases). CDR3 length: 14 amino acids. The V end lost 6 bases, the J end lost 6 bases, and 14 bases lay between the germline ends.

This clonotype has a count of ten or more. This chain connects TRBV12-3 or TRBV12-4 to TRBJ2-7; 8 bases fit TRBD1. The CDR3 length is 14 residues. V lost 0 bases, J lost 9 bases, and 7 bases stayed unmatched. The CDR3 region is CASSLARQGRGQYF. Here the CDR3 DNA reads TGTGCCAGCAGTTTAGCCAGACAGGGGCGCGGGCAGTACTTC.